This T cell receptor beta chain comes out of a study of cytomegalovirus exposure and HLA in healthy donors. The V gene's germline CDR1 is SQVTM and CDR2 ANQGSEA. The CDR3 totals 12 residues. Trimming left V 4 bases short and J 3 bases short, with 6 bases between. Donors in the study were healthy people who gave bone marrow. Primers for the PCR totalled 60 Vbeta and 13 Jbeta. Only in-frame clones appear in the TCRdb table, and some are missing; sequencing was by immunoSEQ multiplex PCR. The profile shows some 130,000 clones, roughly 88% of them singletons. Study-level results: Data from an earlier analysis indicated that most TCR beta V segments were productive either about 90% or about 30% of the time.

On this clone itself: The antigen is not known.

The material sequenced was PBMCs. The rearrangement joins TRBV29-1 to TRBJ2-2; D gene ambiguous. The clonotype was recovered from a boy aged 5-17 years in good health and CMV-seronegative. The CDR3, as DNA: TGCAGCGTTGTCTTCGACACCGGGGAGCTGTTTTTT. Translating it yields CSVVFDTGELFF.